This T cell receptor (beta chain) was sequenced during a study of blood T cell repertoires in COVID-19. Study context: Samples representing acute and convalescent COVID-19 were sourced from the United States, Italy and Spain. The analysed material was cDNA or gDNA that came from T cells, B-cell-depleted T cells, or PBMCs.

In the original workflow: Estimates of nucleated cell counts were drawn from the amplification of reference gene primers. Profiled with immunoSEQ multiplex PCR; TCRdb holds only in-frame clones, not every one. V, J and clone size are those of that table, while D and trimming were read from the DNA. Among over 140,000 clones listed, 60% to 85% were seen once. CDR1 and CDR2 from the germline V gene are MNHEY and SMNVEV (reference sequence). This CDR3 region has 15 residues. Trimming pared 3 bases from V and 6 bases from J, leaving 18 bases between. Sequencing was performed on peripheral blood. This receptor was obtained from a woman older than 75 with active or convalescent COVID-19. The V and J genes are TRBV27 and TRBJ2-7, with TRBD1 as a possible D gene (6 bases). CDR3 bases: TGTGCCAGCAGTTTTACCCGGACAGCTCGGGGCGAGCAGTACTTC. This sequence encodes CASSFTRTARGEQYF.